Following are 8 T cell receptor beta chains from one sample sequenced in a study of cytomegalovirus exposure and HLA in healthy donors (dated by TCRdb to 2017 to 2019). Libraries were built with the immunoSEQ multiplex PCR assay. For the multiplex PCR, a mixture combining 60 forward primers for TCR Vbeta segments and 13 reverse primers for TCR Jbeta segments was used. Sourced from immuneACCESS, this table was stored by TCRdb with only in-frame sequences that have V and J called. A share of the clones is absent; for the studies checked, an unresolved V gene accounts for under half, and the remainder has no known explanation. Recorded for this sample are roughly 160,000 clones; around 80% of them occurred a single time. 1% of the sample goes to the ten largest clones. Sequences were obtained from PBMCs. Every receptor here comes from a woman between 45 and 60 years old in good health and CMV-seropositive.

This clone has a single count. The J gene is TRBJ2-3, the V gene TRBV7-3; 10 bases are a match to TRBD2. The length of the CDR3 is 14 residues. Germline V gene sequence: CDR1 SGHTA, CDR2 FQGTGA. V was clipped by 5 bases and J by 5 bases; unmatched bases: 4. CDR3 DNA sequence: TGTGCCAGCAGCCCTAGGACTAGCGGAGATACGCAGTATTTT. Protein product: CASSPRTSGDTQYF.

Only a few counts were recorded for this clone. The V call is TRBV19, the J call TRBJ2-5; perhaps TRBD2 as D (6 bases). Germline CDR1 and CDR2: LNHDA and SQIVND (reference sequence). V lost 8 bases and J 5 bases, leaving 27 bases between the germline ends. This CDR3 region has 17 residues. The CDR3 DNA reads TGTGCCAGTTCATATTGGCCCCGGGGGTTGGGCGAGGAGACCCAGTACTTC. Its translation is CASSYWPRGLGEETQYF.

In this sample, this clone turned up a few times. The rearrangement joins TRBV4-2 to TRBJ2-3; 7 nucleotides line up with TRBD2. Per the germline V gene, CDR1 is LGHNA and CDR2 is YNFKEQ. Losses at the gene ends were 0 bases for V and 4 bases for J; bases not matched to a gene: 7. The length of the CDR3 is 16 residues. Written as DNA, the CDR3 is TGTGCCAGCAGCCAAGATTACCTGGCGGGAGCAGATACGCAGTATTTT. This encodes CASSQDYLAGADTQYF.

This clone was counted between two and nine times. J is TRBJ2-7 and V is TRBV6-1; 14 bases line up with TRBD2. From germline, CDR1 is MNHNS and CDR2 SASEGT. The CDR3 loop spans 17 amino acids. J lost 6 bases, V lost 4 bases, and 11 bases had no gene match. The CDR3 DNA is TGTGCCAGCAGTGTTGCCGGGACTAGCGGGAGATTGCGCGAGCAGTACTTC. Its protein is CASSVAGTSGRLREQYF.

The chain links TRBV2 to TRBJ2-5; the match to TRBD1 covers 7 bases. The closer fit of TRBJ2-7 to the DNA end suggests the J call may be wrong. This CDR3 is built from 14 residues. Looked up from germline, CDR1 is SNHLY and CDR2 is FYNNEI. CDR3: CASNIRDSRSEQYF. CDR3 coding DNA: TGTGCCAGCAACATCCGGGACAGTAGGTCCGAGCAGTACTTC.

This clone has a single count. In nucleotides, the CDR3 is TGTGCCAGCAGTTCCAAACTCCCAGGGGACACCATATATTTT. It is translated as CASSSKLPGDTIYF. V gene TRBV6-6 combines with J gene TRBJ1-3; a weak D match, TRBD1 (6 bases). The CDR3 has 14 amino acids. V lost 4 bases and J lost 8, with 15 bases in between. CDR1 is MNHNY and CDR2 is SVGAGI in the germline V gene (reference sequence).

The V call is TRBV9, the J call TRBJ2-2, with no clear D. The CDR3 has 16 amino acids. Germline lookup yields CDR1 SGDLS and CDR2 YYNGEE. Trimming pared 4 bases from V and 2 bases from J, leaving 15 bases between. The CDR3 DNA sequence: TGTGCCAGCAGCCCCTCCAGCAGGTTCAACACCGGGGAGCTGTTTTTT. Translation gives CASSPSSRFNTGELFF.

The chain has TRBV28 and TRBJ2-7, with 7 positions matching TRBD2. V shed 2 bases and J 5 bases; nucleotides not matched to a gene: 6. Germline CDR1 and CDR2: MDHEN and SYDVKM. This CDR3 has 14 residues. CDR3 protein: CASSLGGTINEQYF. The CDR3 nucleotides read TGTGCCAGCAGTTTAGGCGGGACTATCAACGAGCAGTACTTC.